This T cell receptor beta chain was sequenced in a study of blood T cells in healthy people across ages. Findings and caveats of the study: The study could not conclusively compare naive and antigen-experienced cells, given its unsorted PBMCs. Expanded clonotype changes were possibly confounded by unknown donor CMV status.

Primed by a sample-barcoded 5' primer and a J-beta primer mix, a second PCR proceeded for roughly 6 to 12 cycles. Each cDNA molecule, via a template-switch adaptor with 12 random nucleotides, was tagged. TCRdb independently ran MiXCR on the 5' RACE reads; one entry per CDR3 protein. The repertoire includes 1.5 million to 2 million distinct CDR3 sequences, approximately 30% of them detected once, and 6.5% to 8.5% sits in the top ten. The CDR3 spans 16 residues. CDR1 is DFQATT, CDR2 SNEGSKA, per germline (reference sequence). V was clipped by 0 bases and J by 2 bases; unmatched bases: 7. This clonotype was recorded at least ten times. The antigen is not known.

The sequenced sample was blood. The sequence came from a woman aged 25 to 45 in good health. The chain couples TRBV20-1 to TRBJ2-5; 9 bases map to TRBD2. CDR3 loop: CSARDGAGGNQETQYF. The CDR3 region has the DNA TGCAGTGCTAGAGATGGGGCGGGGGGGAATCAAGAGACCCAGTACTTC.